This TCR beta chain was observed in a study of TIL therapy for anti-PD-1-resistant metastatic lung cancer. About the research overall: Tumors had a median PD-L1 proportion score of more than 5%. Tumors carried a median roughly 1.5 non-synonymous mutations per megabase. Study observations and caveats: TIL cultures after expansion showed higher clonality and lower diversity than baseline tumor (median about 5.6% vs 31%).

Time point: pre-treatment sample, taken before nivolumab and TIL therapy. Tumor tissue came from excised metastases, mostly pleural nodules or supraclavicular lymph nodes. Patients were adults with stage 4 NSCLC. Germline V CDR1 and CDR2: SEHNR, FQNEAQ (reference sequence). The CDR3 sequence is 16 residues long. V was pared by 1 base and J by 1 base, with 13 bases between. Sequencing used immunoSEQ v3. Sequenced by immunoSEQ multiplex PCR; TCRdb stores in-frame clones only, minus some. The table lists about 7,500 clones, around 74% of them singletons. This clone was counted a few times. Its specificity is unknown.

The specimen comprised tumor tissue, sampled at baseline. The TCR comes from a person between 30 and 79 years old with non-small cell lung cancer. This rearrangement joins TRBV7-9 to TRBJ1-1; no clear D. The CDR3 loop reads CASSLGGLGSNTEAFF. CDR3 sequence (DNA): TGTGCCAGCAGCTTAGGGGGTCTAGGGTCGAACACTGAAGCTTTCTTT. The full variable domain, rest sourced from reference TRBV7-9 and TRBJ1-1, is DTGVSQNPRHKITKRGQNVTFRCDPISEHNRLYWYRQTLGQGPEFLTYFQNEAQLEKSRLLSDRFSAERPKGSFSTLEIQRTEQGDSAMYLCASSLGGLGSNTEAFFGQGTRLTVV.